This T cell receptor beta chain was captured in a study of regulatory T cells in long-lasting Graves disease. Stated time point: newly diagnosed GD, antithyroid drugs for less than 3 months. The TCR library was prepared using RNA isolated from PBMCs. This clonotype appeared many times. Building of the TCR beta libraries involved iRepertoire HTBI primers and Arm-PCR of CDR3 regions. Each CDR3 protein is one row after TCRdb ran MiXCR on the multiplex PCR reads. Altogether 550,000 or so distinct CDR3 sequences are present, about 12% being singletons, with the ten largest covering 8% to 10%. The V and J ends lost 2 bases and 0 bases respectively, with 15 bases between them. CDR3 length equals 17 residues. The germline gives CDR1 SGHVS, CDR2 FQNEAQ. These same data were also listed under a study on T cells in Graves' hyperthyroidism and ophthalmopathy.

The sequence was collected from a woman aged 25 to 39 with Graves disease. This material consisted of peripheral blood mononuclear cells (PBMCs), taken at new diagnosis, from a patient treated with antithyroid drugs. J is TRBJ2-3 and V is TRBV7-8; perhaps D is TRBD1 or TRBD2 (5 bases each). CDR3 protein: CASSLQGRITSTDTQYF. The CDR3 bases are TGTGCCAGCAGCTTACAGGGACGGATTACTAGCACAGATACGCAGTATTTT.